Described below is a single TCR beta chain sequence and its context. CD8 cells classed as naive were CD45RO-negative and positively selected for CCR7, excluding terminally differentiated effector memory CD45RA+ cells. The data were produced by immunoSEQ multiplex PCR, yet TCRdb's version contains in-frame clones alone and is incomplete. The table shows about 750,000 clones, with about 92% occurring only once. The data were taken from a study of shared clonotypes between healthy human individuals. V lost 8 bases and J 6 bases, leaving 14 bases between the germline ends. The CDR3 runs to 13 residues. CDR1 and CDR2 from the germline V gene are ENHRY and SYGVKD.

The chain is built from TRBV10-3 and TRBJ2-1; D unresolved. The specimen sequenced was naive CD8+ T cells sorted from blood. This clonotype originated in a man aged 25 to 40 in good health. The CDR3 DNA is TGTGCCATCCTTACGGACGGATTCAATGAGCAGTTCTTC. As protein: CAILTDGFNEQFF.